The rows below give T cell receptor beta chains drawn from one sample of a study of OX40 agonist ivuxolimab in advanced cancers. Only in-frame clones appear in the TCRdb table, and some are missing; sequencing was by immunoSEQ multiplex PCR. Among tens of thousands of clones listed, 65% to 85% were seen once. The sample consisted of CD4+ or CD8+ T cells sorted from blood, taken in a trial of the OX40 agonist ivuxolimab. The receptors were sampled from an adult with an advanced solid tumor such as melanoma, head and neck, liver or kidney cancer. Each CDR3 is given with its conserved first and last residue. Fields, in order: J gene, clone size, D gene, V gene, CDR3 DNA, CDR3 protein. D genes are given only for firm matches. A clone size is listed for some rows: how often the clone was seen (once, few, many), or a class if it is expanded.

>TRBJ1-2|-|-|TRBV5-6
TGTGCCAGCCGAGGTGGGCTTCGCTATGGCTACACCTTC
CASRGGLRYGYTF
>TRBJ1-1|-|-|TRBV6-5
TGTGCCAGCAGTTCTGCGGCCGATCGTGAAGCTTTCTTT
CASSSAADREAFF
>TRBJ2-1|-|TRBD2|TRBV18
TGTGCCAGCTCACCGTCGGGACAGCTTTTAGCGGGGGGGTACAATGAGCAGTTCTTC
CASSPSGQLLAGGYNEQFF
>TRBJ2-7|-|TRBD2|TRBV5-1
TGCGCCAGCAGCTTGGAAGGCGGGAGACGCTCCTACGAGCAGTACTTC
CASSLEGGRRSYEQYF
>TRBJ1-5|-|-|TRBV10-2
TGCGCCAGCGTGCCGGGTACTTTTAGCAATCAGCCCCAGCATTTT
CASVPGTFSNQPQHF
>TRBJ2-1|-|TRBD2|TRBV10-3
TGTGCCACCAAAAACGCTAGCGGGAGAAAGGATGAGCAGTTCTTC
CATKNASGRKDEQFF
>TRBJ1-4|-|-|TRBV28
TGTGCCAGCAGTTTAAGGGCAATTGAAAAACTGTTTTTT
CASSLRAIEKLFF
>TRBJ2-2|-|-|TRBV15
TGTGCCACCAGCAGTGTATTCCCAACGGGGGAGCTGTTTTTT
CATSSVFPTGELFF
>TRBJ2-3|medium-sized|-|TRBV9
TGTGCCAGCAGCCAGGAGGGGGATACGCAGTATTTT
CASSQEGDTQYF
>TRBJ2-7|-|TRBD1|TRBV11-1
TGTGCCAGCAGCACTCCGGGACAGGGGGCCTACGAGCAGTACTTC
CASSTPGQGAYEQYF